Included here is one T cell receptor beta chain sequence, with context. The antigen is unknown. Mismatch with germline at one junction end may stem from a read error. The data are from a study of T cell repertoires in cytomegalovirus infection. Whole-study context: Public TCR beta signatures were indicative of both CMV infection and a matching HLA type. Whole-study results and caveats: Identification of carriers of CMV plus the relevant HLA was achieved through cumulative public TCR beta family frequency. HLA-C-restricted CMV clonotypes gave the most frequent clonotype in two of eight donors.

Using its own MiXCR run on the reads, TCRdb lists one record per CDR3 protein. The sample lists approximately 500,000 distinct CDR3 sequences; approximately 17% were seen once. The CDR3 is 16 amino acids. The V gene's germline CDR1 is LNHDA and CDR2 SQIVND (reference sequence). The sequence was obtained from a human donor in good health (CMV status not recorded). Some clones in this sample may be carry-over from other donors' samples. The sample was CD8+ T cells from PBMCs. V usage is TRBV19 and J usage is TRBJ2-4, with a tentative D call TRBD2 (7 bases). The CDR3 sequence: CASSIASRGAKNLQYF. CDR3 DNA sequence: TGTGCCAGTAGTATAGCGTCCCGGGGGGCCAAAAACCTTCAGTACTTC.